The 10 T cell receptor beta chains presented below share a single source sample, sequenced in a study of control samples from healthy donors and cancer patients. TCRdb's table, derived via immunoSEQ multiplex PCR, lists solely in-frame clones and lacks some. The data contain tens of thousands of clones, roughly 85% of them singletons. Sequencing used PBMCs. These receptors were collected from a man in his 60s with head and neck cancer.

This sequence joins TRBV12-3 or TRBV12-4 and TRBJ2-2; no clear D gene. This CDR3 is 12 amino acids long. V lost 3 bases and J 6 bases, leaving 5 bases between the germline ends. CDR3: CASSFGPGELFF. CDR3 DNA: TGTGCCAGCAGTTTCGGACCCGGGGAGCTGTTTTTT.

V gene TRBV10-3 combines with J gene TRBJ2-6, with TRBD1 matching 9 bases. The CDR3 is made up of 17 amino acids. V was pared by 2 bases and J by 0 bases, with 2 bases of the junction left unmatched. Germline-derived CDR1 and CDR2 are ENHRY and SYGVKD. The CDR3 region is CAISEDRGVSGANVLTF. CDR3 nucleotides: TGTGCCATCAGTGAGGACAGGGGGGTCTCTGGGGCCAACGTCCTGACTTTC.

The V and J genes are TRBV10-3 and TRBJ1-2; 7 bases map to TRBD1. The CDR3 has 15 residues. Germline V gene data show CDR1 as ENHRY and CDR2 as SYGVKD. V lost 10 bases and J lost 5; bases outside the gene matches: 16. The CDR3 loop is CATNSGTATFYGYTF. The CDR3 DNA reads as TGTGCCACCAATTCCGGGACAGCGACATTTTATGGCTACACCTTC.

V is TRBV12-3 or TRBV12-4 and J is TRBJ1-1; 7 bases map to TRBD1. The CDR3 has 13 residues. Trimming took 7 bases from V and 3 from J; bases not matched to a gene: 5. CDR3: CASTTTGDTEAFF. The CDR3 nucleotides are TGTGCCAGCACTACCACAGGGGACACTGAAGCTTTCTTT.

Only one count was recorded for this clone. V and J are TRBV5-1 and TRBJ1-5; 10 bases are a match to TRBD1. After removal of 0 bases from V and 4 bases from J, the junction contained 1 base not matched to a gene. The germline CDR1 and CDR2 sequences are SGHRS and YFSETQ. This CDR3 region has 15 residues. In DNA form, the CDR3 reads TGCGCCAGCAGCTTGGGGGACAGGGGAAATCAGCCCCAGCATTTT. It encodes CASSLGDRGNQPQHF.

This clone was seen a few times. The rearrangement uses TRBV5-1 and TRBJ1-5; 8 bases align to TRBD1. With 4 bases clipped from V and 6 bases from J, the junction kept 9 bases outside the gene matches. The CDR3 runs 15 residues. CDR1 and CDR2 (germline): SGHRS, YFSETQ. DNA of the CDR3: TGCGCCAGCAGCCTACAGGGGGACGCGGGTCAGCCCCAGCATTTT. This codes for CASSLQGDAGQPQHF.

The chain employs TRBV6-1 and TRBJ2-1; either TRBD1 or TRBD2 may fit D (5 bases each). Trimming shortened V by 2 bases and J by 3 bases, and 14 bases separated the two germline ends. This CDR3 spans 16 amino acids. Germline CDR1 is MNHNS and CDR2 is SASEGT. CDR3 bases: TGTGCCAGCAGTGAAATGCCGGGACCCAACTACAATGAGCAGTTCTTC. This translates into CASSEMPGPNYNEQFF.

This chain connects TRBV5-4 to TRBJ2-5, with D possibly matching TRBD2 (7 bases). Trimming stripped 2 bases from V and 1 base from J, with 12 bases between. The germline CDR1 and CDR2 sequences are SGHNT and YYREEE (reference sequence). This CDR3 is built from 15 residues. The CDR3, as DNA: TGTGCCAGCAGCTTACAGGGAGGGGGCCAAGAGACCCAGTACTTC. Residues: CASSLQGGGQETQYF.

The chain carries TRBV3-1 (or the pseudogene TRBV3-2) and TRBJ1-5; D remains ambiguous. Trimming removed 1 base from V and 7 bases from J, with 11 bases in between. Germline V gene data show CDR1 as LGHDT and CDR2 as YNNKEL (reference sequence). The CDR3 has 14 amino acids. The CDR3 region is CASSQGGMEQPQHF. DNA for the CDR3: TGTGCCAGCAGCCAAGGAGGGATGGAGCAGCCCCAGCATTTT.

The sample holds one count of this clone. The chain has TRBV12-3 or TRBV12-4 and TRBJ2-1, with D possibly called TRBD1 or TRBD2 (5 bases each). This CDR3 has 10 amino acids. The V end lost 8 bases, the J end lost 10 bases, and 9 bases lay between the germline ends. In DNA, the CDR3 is TGTGCCAGCGGGGGTCGGGAGCAGTTCTTC. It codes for CASGGREQFF.